This section outlines one TCR beta chain sequence together with its context. Its specific antigen is unknown. The record has no base qualities; no much larger clone is one base away. The data belong to a study of T cells in Graves' hyperthyroidism and ophthalmopathy (dated by TCRdb to the late 2010s). The study in broad terms: Peripheral blood samples were taken at initial diagnosis, before any treatment was given. A discovery cohort of about 95 patients, roughly 43 with Graves' ophthalmopathy and roughly 59 with stable Graves' hyperthyroidism, was used to find distinguishing TCR V-J signatures. Whether ophthalmopathy could be predicted prospectively was tested in an independent validation cohort made up of approximately 19 hyperthyroidism patients plus 17 patients who later progressed to ophthalmopathy. For training and testing, the 100 patients in the discovery cohort were randomly divided in a 7:3 ratio. In several Graves' hyperthyroidism patients, the study also compared T-cell repertoires from thyroid tissue with T-cell repertoires from blood. After sampling, hyperthyroidism patients received methimazole starting at 30 mg daily, and ophthalmopathy patients received high-dose intravenous methylprednisolone. TCR Vbeta CDR3 sequencing of fewer than 150 peripheral blood samples (over 40 ophthalmopathy, about 80 hyperthyroidism and around 17 progressor patients) is reported in the paper. Paper-wide results and their limitations: In validation, progression to ophthalmopathy was predicted by the model with 70% to 71% sensitivity and 72% to 85% specificity, a median of about 6.8 months before onset. Most expanded thyroid clonotypes (frequency above 0.001) were also found in blood, which suggests that blood repertoires may mirror thyroid immune responses. In cross-validation, a model built on a 13 V-J signature told ophthalmopathy apart from stable hyperthyroidism with approximately 91% sensitivity and around 84% specificity, and in testing the same model reached 80%/75%. No statistical method was used to set the sample size in advance, and investigators knew the group allocation.

Taken from the germline V gene (reference sequence), the CDR1 and CDR2 loops are SGHKS and YYEKEE. The CDR3 numbers 16 residues from cysteine through phenylalanine. The entry retains the CDR3 DNA only, 48 bases that are in frame from base 1. Clipping removes 4 bases from V and 4 bases from J, with 13 as the unmatched junction base count. The TCR beta CDR3 regions were amplified from the RNA transcripts. For the first round of RT-PCR on the TCR CDR3, the HTBI primer set was used together with the Qiagen OneStep RT-PCR kit. The libraries were constructed in a second round of multiplex PCR and then size-selected and purified. Paired-end sequencing of the libraries was performed with 100 bp reads on an Illumina HiSeq2000. In the paper's pipeline: SOAPnuke was used to process the raw data, removing reads that contained adapters or uncalled bases, had a mean Phred below 15, or lacked an exact match to the constant primer or identifier. High-quality paired reads were merged with COPE v1.2.5, and unique nucleotide sequences were defined as clonotypes. MiTCR v1.1 was used to align clonotypes to the IMGT TRBV, TRBD and TRBJ reference segments. The analysis was restricted to V-J combinations with a frequency above 0.0001, which together covered around 99% of the repertoires. A TCS score was defined as the ratio between F50 (clonal expansion) and ExV (chaos), using BLOSUM62-based TCRdist between CDR3 peptides within each V-J. Welch's t-statistics and random forest reduced around 550 V-J features to around 14, which were used in a naive Bayes classifier (R e1071). TCRdb applied fastp at Q25 and MiXCR to the public reads, then kept only in-frame beta chains. Each record represents a unique CDR3 protein, reported with the most common genes and DNA among its rows. None of the V and J calls come from the authors' own analysis; TCRdb made them. Recorded for this sample are about 560,000 distinct CDR3 sequences; 15% to 20% of them occurred a single time. The top ten clonotypes cover 15% to 20% of the sample.

Stable Graves' hyperthyroidism was defined as the absence of progression to ophthalmopathy over 18 months of follow-up. The hyperthyroidism patients were between 18 and 65 years old and newly diagnosed, with a disease duration of less than 2 months. Patients with uncontrolled infections, other autoimmune diseases, pregnancy or lactation were excluded. Clinical symptoms, serum thyroxine and TRAb, thyroid ultrasound, and orbital computed tomography formed the basis for the diagnoses. PBMCs were isolated from approximately 10 ml of fresh peripheral blood by Ficoll-Paque density gradient centrifugation. Trizol reagent was used to extract total RNA, and RNA quality was then checked on an Agilent 2100 Bioanalyzer.

This clonotype was sampled from a woman aged 18 to 35 with Graves' hyperthyroidism. The rearrangement combines TRBV5-5 with TRBJ2-7; 8 of the junction bases match TRBD1. The sequencing sample was made of blood. The DNA sequence reads TGTGCCAGCAGCACCCGACAGGGGTTGATTGAATACGAGCAGTACTTC. It specifies CASSTRQGLIEYEQYF.